This T cell receptor (beta chain) is drawn from a study of regulatory T cells in long-lasting Graves disease (dated by TCRdb to about 2021). At the level of the whole study: Persistent Graves' disease was defined as antithyroid drug treatment for over 5 years with persistently positive TSH receptor autoantibodies. Patients with persistent Graves' disease were compared with patients with newly diagnosed Graves' disease using TCR sequencing and RNA sequencing of peripheral blood. The study was registered as a clinical trial and conducted in China. Persistent Graves' disease patients in the clinical cohort had taken antithyroid drugs for approximately 10 years on average. A total of around 35 samples underwent TCR sequencing: roughly 13 from persistent and about 20 from newly diagnosed Graves' disease patients. Summary of the overall study and its limitations: Persistent Graves' disease patients showed lower TCR Shannon entropy and fewer highly expanded clones than newly diagnosed patients, suggesting clonal expansion. Sequencing and analysis were restricted to the TCR beta chain. TRBV28, TRBJ1-2 and TRBJ2-5 were preferentially used in persistent disease, while TRBV20-1 and TRBJ2-1 were favored in newly diagnosed disease. As a limitation, the authors acknowledged that the small sample size may reduce accuracy. Patients with persistent disease shared more public clonotypes (around 2,500) than newly diagnosed patients did (966). The study examined only peripheral blood because the primary lesion, thyroid tissue, could not be accessed.

Read against the paper, the sample's time point label means: persistent/refractory GD, antithyroid drugs over 5 years with positive TRAb. For both TCR sequencing and RNA sequencing, RNA was extracted from PBMCs in TRIzol. The diagnosis of Graves' disease was made according to American Thyroid Association guidelines. Recruitment of patients was carried out at an endocrinology department in Xi'an, China. Each patient gave about 10 milliliters of peripheral blood, collected in an EDTA anticoagulant tube. Ficoll Paque Plus density gradient separation was used to isolate PBMCs, and no further T cell sorting was done. An Agilent 2100 Bioanalyzer and agarose gel were used to assess RNA quality, and a NanoDrop 2000 was used to measure RNA concentration. A note on this clonotype: Its binding antigen is unknown. Base qualities are not at hand, and no much larger clone is one base apart.

Trimming accounts for 6 bases at V and 8 bases at J, while the number of junction bases matched to no gene is 8. The germline V gene specifies MNHNS as CDR1 and SASEGT as CDR2. The CDR3 spans 14 residues, from the cysteine through the phenylalanine. Here the CDR3 DNA is all that survives: 42 bases in frame from base 1. Libraries were made using multiplex PCR. TCRdb names Illumina HiSeq 4000 as the instrument used. To build TCR beta libraries, CDR3 regions were amplified by Arm-PCR using iRepertoire HTBI primers. Gel purification was performed on PCR products prior to sequencing. On the study's bioinformatics: Gene usage analysis of CDR3 amino acid clonotypes used the approximately 62 TRBV and 14 to 15 TRBJ segments found across samples. Filtered high-quality paired reads were merged into contigs using COPE and FqMerger. BLAST was used to align contigs to IMGT TRBV, TRBD and TRBJ reference genes, with CDR3 defined following IMGT. Any clonotype with a frequency above 0.1% was classified as a highly expanded clone. Repertoire diversity was measured by Shannon entropy, and V-J evenness by the Gini coefficient. Clonotypes shared by more than one individual were considered public. TCRdb cleaned the public reads at Q25 with fastp, built clones with MiXCR and kept in-frame beta chains. Every distinct CDR3 protein forms one entry, paired with its most common genes and DNA. The V and J calls come from TCRdb's annotation, not from the publication. Here the sample has 650,000 to 700,000 distinct CDR3 sequences; about 32% occur a single time. The ten largest clones represent under 50% of the sample.

The chain employs TRBV6-1 and TRBJ1-3, with 9 bases in between that match TRBD1. The receptor's source is a female donor with Graves disease. The sample was peripheral blood mononuclear cells (PBMCs), taken when the disease was refractory, from a patient treated with antithyroid drugs. The CDR3 reads CASSHVTGGHTIYF. The nucleotide sequence is given as TGTGCCAGCAGCCACGTGACAGGGGGTCACACCATATATTTT.